Detailed here is one T cell receptor (beta chain). Its target is unknown. This specimen comes from a study of cytotoxic CD8 clonotypes in ibrutinib-treated CLL. Study-wide context: The samples contained 250,000 to 300,000 productive templates on average. They also contained an average of roughly 90,000 productive rearrangements.

CDR1 ENHRY and CDR2 SYGVKD come from the germline V gene. The CDR3 has 15 residues. V was pared by 3 bases and J by 5 bases, with 14 bases between. Broader study findings: Public clonotypes showed up rarely, and on treatment they shrank or held steady. Clonality went up at ibrutinib response and then declined back toward baseline at progression.

The repertoire was sequenced with immunoSEQ multiplex PCR; TCRdb's copy has only in-frame clones and lacks some. The sample records roughly 200,000 clones, 72% being singletons. The V and J genes are TRBV10-3 and TRBJ1-5; D perhaps matches TRBD1 (5 bases). This clonotype was sampled from a human donor with chronic lymphocytic leukemia. The sample in question was PBMCs, obtained after 24 months of ibrutinib treatment. CDR3 coding DNA: TGTGCCATCAGTGATCTGGACACATCTCATCAGCCCCAGCATTTT. Translating gives CAISDLDTSHQPQHF.